This T cell receptor (beta chain) was sequenced during a study of cytomegalovirus exposure and HLA in healthy donors. Germline lookup yields CDR1 SNHLY and CDR2 FYNNEI. The CDR3 extends over 15 amino acids. V lost 6 bases to trimming and J lost 2 bases; unmatched junction nucleotides: 10. It was with 60 Vbeta and 13 Jbeta primers that the PCR ran. TCRdb's table, derived via immunoSEQ multiplex PCR, lists solely in-frame clones and lacks some. This table holds approximately 150,000 clones, approximately 73% found once. Everyone who donated was a healthy bone marrow donor. The TCR sequence derives from a man aged 30 to 45 in good health and CMV-seropositive. This chain uses TRBV2 with TRBJ2-7; 7 nucleotides match TRBD1. Source material: PBMCs. CDR3 sequence (DNA): TGTGCCAGCAGGACCTCACCGGGACAGCCCTACGAGCAGTACTTC. Translating gives CASRTSPGQPYEQYF.